Below, one T cell receptor beta chain is given with its context. One end of the junction fails to match germline, which may point to a read error. The data are from a study of blood T cell repertoires in COVID-19. Under the authors' procedure: Quantification of nucleated cells was approximated via reference gene primer amplification. Produced via immunoSEQ multiplex PCR; TCRdb's table is partial and in-frame only. The V and J calls and clone size come from that table; D and trimming were worked out from the DNA. The sample comprises some 260,000 clones, 70% to 75% of which are singletons, and 3.3% rests with the top ten. The sequence was collected from a woman older than 75 with acute or convalescent COVID-19. The sample consisted of peripheral blood.

For the CDR3, the DNA is TGCAGCGGTGAAGCGTCTAGCGGGAAGGGTGAGCAGTTCTTC. It yields the protein CSGEASSGKGEQFF. This chain connects TRBV29-1 to TRBJ2-1, with TRBD2 matching 9 bases. The CDR3 spans 14 residues. Looked up from germline, CDR1 is SQVTM and CDR2 is ANQGSEA.